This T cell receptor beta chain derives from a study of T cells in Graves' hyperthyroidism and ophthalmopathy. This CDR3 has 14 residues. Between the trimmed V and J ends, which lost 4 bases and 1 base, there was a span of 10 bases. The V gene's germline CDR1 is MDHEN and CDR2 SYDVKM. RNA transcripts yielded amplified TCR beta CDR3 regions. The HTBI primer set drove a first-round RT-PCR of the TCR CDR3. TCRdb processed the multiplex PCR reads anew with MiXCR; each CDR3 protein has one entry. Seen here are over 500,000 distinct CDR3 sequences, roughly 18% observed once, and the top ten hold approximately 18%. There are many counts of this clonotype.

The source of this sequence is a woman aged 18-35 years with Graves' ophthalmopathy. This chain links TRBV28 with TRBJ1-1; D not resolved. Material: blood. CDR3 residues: CASSSPRPNTEAFF. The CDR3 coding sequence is TGTGCCAGCAGTTCCCCCCGGCCGAACACTGAAGCTTTCTTT.